This TCR beta chain is from a study of T cells in tuberculosis. Study as a whole: Samples predate treatment or fall within its first 7 days. Study-level results: Cases with active tuberculosis were adults, while controls were adolescents.

With regard to this clone: No antigen is known for it.

Trimming cost V 3 bases and J 5 bases, with 22 bases left between them. CDR3 length: 16 residues. Germline loops: CDR1 GTSNPN, CDR2 SVGIG (reference sequence). Time point defined: new active TB diagnosis, blood taken before or within 7 days of starting treatment. Each donor contributed about 100,000 T cells on average, unsorted. Assay used: immunoSEQ multiplex PCR; TCRdb lists only in-frame clones, some missing. The repertoire consists of 31,000 or so clones, with about 82% occurring once and the leading ten covering 4% to 6.5%. The source was PBMCs, collected at tuberculosis diagnosis. This rearrangement joins TRBV30 to TRBJ2-5, with TRBD1 as a possible D gene (6 bases). The clonotype originates from an adult with tuberculosis. The chain's CDR3 is CAWRRNRALKGETQYF. The CDR3 DNA follows: TGTGCCTGGAGACGAAACAGGGCCCTCAAGGGGGAGACCCAGTACTTC.